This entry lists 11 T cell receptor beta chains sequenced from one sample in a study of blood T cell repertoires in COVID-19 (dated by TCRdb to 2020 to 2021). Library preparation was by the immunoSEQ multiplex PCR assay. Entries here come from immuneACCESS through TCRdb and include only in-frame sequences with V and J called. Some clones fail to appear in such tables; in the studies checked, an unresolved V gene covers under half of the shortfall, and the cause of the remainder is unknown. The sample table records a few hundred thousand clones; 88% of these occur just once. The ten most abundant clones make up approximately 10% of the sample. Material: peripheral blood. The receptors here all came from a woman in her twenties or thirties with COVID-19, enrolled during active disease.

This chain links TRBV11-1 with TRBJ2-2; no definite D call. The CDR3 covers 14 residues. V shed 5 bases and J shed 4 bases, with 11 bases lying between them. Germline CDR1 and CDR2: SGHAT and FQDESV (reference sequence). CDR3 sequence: CASSPSVRTGELFF. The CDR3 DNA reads TGTGCCAGCAGCCCTAGTGTACGCACCGGGGAGCTGTTTTTT.

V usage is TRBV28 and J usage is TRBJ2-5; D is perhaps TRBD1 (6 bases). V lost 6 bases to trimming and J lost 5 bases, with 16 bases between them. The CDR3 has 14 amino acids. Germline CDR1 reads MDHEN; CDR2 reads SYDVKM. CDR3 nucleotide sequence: TGTGCCAGCAGCGTGACCGGGACACGGGAGACCCAGTACTTC. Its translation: CASSVTGTRETQYF. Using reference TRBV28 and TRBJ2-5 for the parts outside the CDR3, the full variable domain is DVKVTQSSRYLVKRTGEKVFLECVQDMDHENMFWYRQDPGLGLRLIYFSYDVKMKEKGDIPEGYSVSREKKERFSLILESASTNQTSMYLCASSVTGTRETQYFGPGTRLLVL.

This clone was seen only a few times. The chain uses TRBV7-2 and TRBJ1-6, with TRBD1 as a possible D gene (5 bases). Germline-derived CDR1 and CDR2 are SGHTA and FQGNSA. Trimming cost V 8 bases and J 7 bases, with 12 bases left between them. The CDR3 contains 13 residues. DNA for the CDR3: TGTGCCAGCCAGGGCATCCTAAATTCACCCCTCCACTTT. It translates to CASQGILNSPLHF.

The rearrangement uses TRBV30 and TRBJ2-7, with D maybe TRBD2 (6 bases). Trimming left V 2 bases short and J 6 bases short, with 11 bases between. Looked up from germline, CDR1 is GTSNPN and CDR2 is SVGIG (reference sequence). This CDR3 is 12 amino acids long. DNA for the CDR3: TGTGCCTGGAGTCGGAGGGAGATCGAGCAGTACTTC. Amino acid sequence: CAWSRREIEQYF.

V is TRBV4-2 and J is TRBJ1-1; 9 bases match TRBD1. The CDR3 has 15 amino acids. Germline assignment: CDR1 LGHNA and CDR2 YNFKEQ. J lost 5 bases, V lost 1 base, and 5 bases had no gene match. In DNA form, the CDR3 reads TGTGCCAGCAGCCAAGCCGGGACAGGGTGGACTGAAGCTTTCTTT. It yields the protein CASSQAGTGWTEAFF.

Written as DNA, the CDR3 is TGCGCCAGCAGCTTGGGACTAAACGAGAATGAGCAGTTCTTC. Its translation is CASSLGLNENEQFF. This sequence joins TRBV5-1 and TRBJ2-1; D is possibly TRBD2 (5 bases). The germline V gene encodes CDR1 SGHRS and CDR2 YFSETQ. The CDR3 loop spans 14 amino acids. With 0 bases removed from V and 7 bases from J, the gap between germline ends came to 11 bases.

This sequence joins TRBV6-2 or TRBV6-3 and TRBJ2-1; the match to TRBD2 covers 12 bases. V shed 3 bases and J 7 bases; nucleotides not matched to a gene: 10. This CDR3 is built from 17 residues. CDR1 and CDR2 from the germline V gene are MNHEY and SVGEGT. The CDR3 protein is CASSYPSLAGGANEQFF. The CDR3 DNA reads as TGTGCCAGCAGTTATCCCTCTCTAGCGGGAGGGGCAAATGAGCAGTTCTTC.

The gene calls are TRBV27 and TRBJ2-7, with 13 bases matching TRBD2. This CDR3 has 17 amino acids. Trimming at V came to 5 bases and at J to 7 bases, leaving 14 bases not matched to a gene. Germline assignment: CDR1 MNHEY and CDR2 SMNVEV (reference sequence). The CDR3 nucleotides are TGTGCCAGCAGTGCCCTCCGGGGCCGACTAGCGGGAGGTGAGCAGTACTTC. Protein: CASSALRGRLAGGEQYF.

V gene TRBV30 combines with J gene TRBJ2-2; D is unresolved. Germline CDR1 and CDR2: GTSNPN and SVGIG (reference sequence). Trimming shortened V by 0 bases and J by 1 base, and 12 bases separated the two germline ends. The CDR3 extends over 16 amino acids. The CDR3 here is CAWSVVRKLNTGELFF. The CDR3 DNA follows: TGTGCCTGGAGTGTAGTGCGGAAACTGAACACCGGGGAGCTGTTTTTT.

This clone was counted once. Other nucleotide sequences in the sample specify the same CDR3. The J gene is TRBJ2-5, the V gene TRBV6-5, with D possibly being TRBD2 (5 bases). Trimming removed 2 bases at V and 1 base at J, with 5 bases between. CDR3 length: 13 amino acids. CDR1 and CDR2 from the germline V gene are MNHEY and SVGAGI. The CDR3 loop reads CASSYGSQETQYF. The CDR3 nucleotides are TGTGCCAGCAGTTACGGGAGCCAAGAGACCCAGTACTTC.

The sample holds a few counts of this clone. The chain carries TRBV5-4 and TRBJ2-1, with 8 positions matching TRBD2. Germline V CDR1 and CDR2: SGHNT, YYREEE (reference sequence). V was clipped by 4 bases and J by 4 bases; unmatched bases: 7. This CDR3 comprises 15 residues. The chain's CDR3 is CASSQPERGYNEQFF. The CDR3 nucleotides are TGTGCCAGCAGCCAGCCTGAGCGGGGGTACAATGAGCAGTTCTTC. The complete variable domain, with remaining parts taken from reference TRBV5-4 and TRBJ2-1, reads ETGVTQSPTHLIKTRGQQVTLRCSSQSGHNTVSWYQQALGQGPQFIFQYYREEENGRGNFPPRFSGLQFPNYSSELNVNALELDDSALYLCASSQPERGYNEQFFGPGTRLTVL.